This T cell receptor beta chain was sequenced for a study of human T cells and chemical hapten exposure. This clonotype turned up a few times. The template was total RNA from unfractionated whole blood. TCRdb fed the 5' RACE reads into MiXCR, producing one record per CDR3 protein. Among fewer than 150,000 distinct CDR3 sequences, more than 15% were seen once, and the ten largest hold around 2.7%. Germline CDR1 DFQATT, CDR2 SNEGSKA (reference sequence). The CDR3 sequence is 15 residues long. Trimming shortened V by 3 bases and J by 3 bases, and 16 bases separated the two germline ends. V usage is TRBV20-1 and J usage is TRBJ2-3, with D tentatively TRBD1 or TRBD2 (5 bases each). The TCR originated in a human donor in good health. CDR3 residues: CSARGQGVRTDTQYF. The CDR3 nucleotides are TGCAGTGCTAGGGGGCAGGGAGTGAGGACAGATACGCAGTATTTT.